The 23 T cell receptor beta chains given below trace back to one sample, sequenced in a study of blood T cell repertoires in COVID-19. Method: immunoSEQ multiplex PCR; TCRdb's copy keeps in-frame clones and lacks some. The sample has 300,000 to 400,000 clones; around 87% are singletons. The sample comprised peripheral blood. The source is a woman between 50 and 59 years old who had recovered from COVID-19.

In nucleotides, the CDR3 is TGTGCCAGCGTCGACAGGGGGCGCATGTATGAGCAGTTCTTC. This translates into CASVDRGRMYEQFF. The chain joins TRBV28 to TRBJ2-1; 10 nucleotides line up with TRBD1. The CDR3 is 14 amino acids. Germline lookup yields CDR1 MDHEN and CDR2 SYDVKM. The trim removed 8 bases at V and 8 bases at J, leaving 9 bases unmatched. Complete variable domain (other parts from reference TRBV28 and TRBJ2-1): DVKVTQSSRYLVKRTGEKVFLECVQDMDHENMFWYRQDPGLGLRLIYFSYDVKMKEKGDIPEGYSVSREKKERFSLILESASTNQTSMYLCASVDRGRMYEQFFGPGTRLTVL.

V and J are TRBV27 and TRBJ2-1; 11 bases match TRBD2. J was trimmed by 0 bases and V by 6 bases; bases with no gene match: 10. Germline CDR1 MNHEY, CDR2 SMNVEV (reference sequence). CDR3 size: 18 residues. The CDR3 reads CASSLLSSGRRSYNEQFF. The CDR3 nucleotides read TGTGCCAGCAGCCTACTCTCTAGCGGGAGGCGCTCCTACAATGAGCAGTTCTTC.

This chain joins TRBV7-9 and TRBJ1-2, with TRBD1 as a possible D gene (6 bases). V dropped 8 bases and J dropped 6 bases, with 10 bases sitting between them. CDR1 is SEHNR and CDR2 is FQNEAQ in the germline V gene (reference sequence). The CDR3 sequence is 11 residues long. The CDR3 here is CASARQDGYTF. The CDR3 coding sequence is TGTGCCAGCGCGAGACAGGATGGCTACACCTTC.

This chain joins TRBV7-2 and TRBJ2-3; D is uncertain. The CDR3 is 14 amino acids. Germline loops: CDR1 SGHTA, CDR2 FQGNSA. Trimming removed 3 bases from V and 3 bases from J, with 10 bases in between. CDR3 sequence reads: CASSFSSVTDTQYF. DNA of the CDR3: TGTGCCAGCAGCTTTTCCTCGGTAACAGATACGCAGTATTTT. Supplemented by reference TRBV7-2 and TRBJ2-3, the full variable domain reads GAGVSQSPSNKVTEKGKDVELRCDPISGHTALYWYRQSLGQGLEFLIYFQGNSAPDKSGLPSDRFSAERTGGSVSTLTIQRTQQEDSAVYLCASSFSSVTDTQYFGPGTRLTVL.

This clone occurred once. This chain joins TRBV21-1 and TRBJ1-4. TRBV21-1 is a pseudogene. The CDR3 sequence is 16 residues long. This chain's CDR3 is CASSKSSRRNNEKLFF. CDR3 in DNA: TGTGCCAGCAGCAAAAGCTCGCGGCGGAATAATGAAAAACTGTTTTTT.

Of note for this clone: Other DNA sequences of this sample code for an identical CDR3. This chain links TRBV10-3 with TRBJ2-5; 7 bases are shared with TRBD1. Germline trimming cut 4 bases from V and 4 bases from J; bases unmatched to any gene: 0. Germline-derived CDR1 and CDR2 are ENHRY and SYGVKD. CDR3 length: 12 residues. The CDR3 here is CAISGQGETQYF. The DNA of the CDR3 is TGTGCCATCAGTGGACAGGGAGAGACCCAGTACTTC.

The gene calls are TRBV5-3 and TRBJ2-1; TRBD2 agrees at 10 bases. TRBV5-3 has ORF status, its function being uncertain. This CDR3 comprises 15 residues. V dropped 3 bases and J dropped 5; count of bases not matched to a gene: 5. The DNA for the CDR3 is TGTGCCAGAAGCTCCGGACTAGCGGCTAACAATGAGCAGTTCTTC. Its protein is CARSSGLAANNEQFF.

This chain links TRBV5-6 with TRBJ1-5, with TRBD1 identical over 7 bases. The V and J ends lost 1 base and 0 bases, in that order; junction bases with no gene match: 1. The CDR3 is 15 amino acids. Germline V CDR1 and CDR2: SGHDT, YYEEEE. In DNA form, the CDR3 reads TGTGCCAGCAGCTTGACAGGGGCTAGCAATCAGCCCCAGCATTTT. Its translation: CASSLTGASNQPQHF.

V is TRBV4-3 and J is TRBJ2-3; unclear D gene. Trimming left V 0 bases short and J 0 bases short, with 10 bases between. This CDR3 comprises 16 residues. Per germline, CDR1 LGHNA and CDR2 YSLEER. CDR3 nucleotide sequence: TGCGCCAGCAGCCAAGAGCTCTCAGGTAGCACAGATACGCAGTATTTT. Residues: CASSQELSGSTDTQYF.

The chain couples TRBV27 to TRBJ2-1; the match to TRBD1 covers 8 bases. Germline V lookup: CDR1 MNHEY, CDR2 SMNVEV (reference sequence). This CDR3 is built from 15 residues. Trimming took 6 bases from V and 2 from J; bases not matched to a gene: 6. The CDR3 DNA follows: TGTGCCAGCAGCATCCGGGACAGGCCCTACAATGAGCAGTTCTTC. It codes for CASSIRDRPYNEQFF.

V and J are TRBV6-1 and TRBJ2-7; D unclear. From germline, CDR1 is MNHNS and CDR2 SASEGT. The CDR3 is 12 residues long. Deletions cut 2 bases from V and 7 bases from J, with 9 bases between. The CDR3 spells CASSEILLEQYF. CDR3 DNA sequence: TGTGCCAGCAGTGAAATCCTATTGGAGCAGTACTTC.

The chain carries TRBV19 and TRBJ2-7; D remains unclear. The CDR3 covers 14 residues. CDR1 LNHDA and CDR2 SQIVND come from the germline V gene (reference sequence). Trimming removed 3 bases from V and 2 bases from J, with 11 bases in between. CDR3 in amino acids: CASSISRGTYEQYF. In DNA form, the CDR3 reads TGTGCCAGTAGTATTTCGCGCGGCACCTACGAGCAGTACTTC. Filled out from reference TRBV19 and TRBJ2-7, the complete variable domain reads DGGITQSPKYLFRKEGQNVTLSCEQNLNHDAMYWYRQDPGQGLRLIYYSQIVNDFQKGDIAEGYSVSREKKESFPLTVTSAQKNPTAFYLCASSISRGTYEQYFGPGTRLTVT.

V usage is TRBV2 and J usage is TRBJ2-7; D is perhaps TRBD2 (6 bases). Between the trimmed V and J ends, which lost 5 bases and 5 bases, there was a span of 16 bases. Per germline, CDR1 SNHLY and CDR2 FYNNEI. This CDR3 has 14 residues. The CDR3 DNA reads TGTGCCAGCAGTTGGAGGGCCGATCGCGACGAGCAGTACTTC. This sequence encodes CASSWRADRDEQYF.

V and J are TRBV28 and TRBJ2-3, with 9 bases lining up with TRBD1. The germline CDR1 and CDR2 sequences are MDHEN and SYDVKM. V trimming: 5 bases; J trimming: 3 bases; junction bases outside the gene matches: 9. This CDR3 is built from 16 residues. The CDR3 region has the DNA TGTGCCAGCAGTCGTCCAGGACAGGGGAAAACAGATACGCAGTATTTT. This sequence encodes CASSRPGQGKTDTQYF.

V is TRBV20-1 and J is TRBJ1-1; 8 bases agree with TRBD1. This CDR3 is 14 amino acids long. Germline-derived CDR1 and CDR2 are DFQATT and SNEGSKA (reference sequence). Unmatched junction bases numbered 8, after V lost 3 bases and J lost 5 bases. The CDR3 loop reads CSASRPTGGTEAFF. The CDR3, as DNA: TGCAGTGCTAGTCGTCCCACAGGGGGAACTGAAGCTTTCTTT.

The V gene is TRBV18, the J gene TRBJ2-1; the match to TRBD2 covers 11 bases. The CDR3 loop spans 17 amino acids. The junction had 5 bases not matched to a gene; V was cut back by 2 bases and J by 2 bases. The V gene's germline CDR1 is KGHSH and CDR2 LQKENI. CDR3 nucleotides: TGTGCCAGCTCACCAGGGCTAGCGGGGGGAACCTACAATGAGCAGTTCTTC. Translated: CASSPGLAGGTYNEQFF.

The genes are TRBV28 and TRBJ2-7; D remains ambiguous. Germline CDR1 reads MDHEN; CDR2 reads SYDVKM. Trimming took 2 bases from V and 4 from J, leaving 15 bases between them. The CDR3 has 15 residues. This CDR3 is CASSLGVVFEYEQYF. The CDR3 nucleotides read TGTGCCAGCAGTTTAGGAGTGGTCTTTGAGTACGAGCAGTACTTC. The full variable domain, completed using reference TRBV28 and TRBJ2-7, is DVKVTQSSRYLVKRTGEKVFLECVQDMDHENMFWYRQDPGLGLRLIYFSYDVKMKEKGDIPEGYSVSREKKERFSLILESASTNQTSMYLCASSLGVVFEYEQYFGPGTRLTVT.

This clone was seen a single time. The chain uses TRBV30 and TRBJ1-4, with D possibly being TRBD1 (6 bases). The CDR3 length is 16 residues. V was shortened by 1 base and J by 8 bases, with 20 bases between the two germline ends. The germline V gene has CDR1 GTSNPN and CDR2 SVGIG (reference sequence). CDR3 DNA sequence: TGTGCCTGGAGTGGGGACACAGCGGGGGCGGAAGAAAAACTGTTTTTT. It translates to CAWSGDTAGAEEKLFF. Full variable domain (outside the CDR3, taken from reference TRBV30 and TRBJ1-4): SQTIHQWPATLVQPVGSPLSLECTVEGTSNPNLYWYRQAAGRGLQLLFYSVGIGQISSEVPQNLSASRPQDRQFILSSKKLLLSDSGFYLCAWSGDTAGAEEKLFFGSGTQLSVL.

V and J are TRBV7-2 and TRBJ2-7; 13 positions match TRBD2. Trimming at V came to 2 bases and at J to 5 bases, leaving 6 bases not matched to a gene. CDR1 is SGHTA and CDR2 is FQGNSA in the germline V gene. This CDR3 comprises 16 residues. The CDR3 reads CASSLTSGRALDEQYF. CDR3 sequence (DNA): TGTGCCAGCAGCTTAACTAGCGGGAGGGCCTTAGACGAGCAGTACTTC.

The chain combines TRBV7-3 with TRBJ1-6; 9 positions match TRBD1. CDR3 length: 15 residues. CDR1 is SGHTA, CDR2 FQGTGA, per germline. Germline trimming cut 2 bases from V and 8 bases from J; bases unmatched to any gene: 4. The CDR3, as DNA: TGTGCCAGCAGCTTAGGGGGACAGGGTCATTCACCCCTCCACTTT. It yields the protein CASSLGGQGHSPLHF.

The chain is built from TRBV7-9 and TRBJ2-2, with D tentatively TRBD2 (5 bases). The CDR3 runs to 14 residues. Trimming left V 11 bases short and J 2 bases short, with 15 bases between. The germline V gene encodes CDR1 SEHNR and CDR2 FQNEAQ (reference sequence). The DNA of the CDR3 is TGTGCCGCAACGGGAACCTCTAACACCGGGGAGCTGTTTTTT. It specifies CAATGTSNTGELFF.

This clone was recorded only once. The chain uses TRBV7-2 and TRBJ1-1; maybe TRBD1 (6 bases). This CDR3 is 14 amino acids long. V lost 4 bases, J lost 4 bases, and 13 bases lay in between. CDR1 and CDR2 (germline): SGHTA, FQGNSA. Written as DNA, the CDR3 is TGTGCCAGCAGCTCCAACAGGGCTTCCACTGAAGCTTTCTTT. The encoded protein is CASSSNRASTEAFF.

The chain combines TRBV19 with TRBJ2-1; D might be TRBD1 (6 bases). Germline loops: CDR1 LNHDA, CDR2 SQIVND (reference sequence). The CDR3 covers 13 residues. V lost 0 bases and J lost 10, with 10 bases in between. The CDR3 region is CASSIEGGGEQFF. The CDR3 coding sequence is TGTGCCAGTAGTATAGAAGGGGGTGGAGAGCAGTTCTTC. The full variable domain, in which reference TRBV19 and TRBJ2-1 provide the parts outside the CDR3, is DGGITQSPKYLFRKEGQNVTLSCEQNLNHDAMYWYRQDPGQGLRLIYYSQIVNDFQKGDIAEGYSVSREKKESFPLTVTSAQKNPTAFYLCASSIEGGGEQFFGPGTRLTVL.